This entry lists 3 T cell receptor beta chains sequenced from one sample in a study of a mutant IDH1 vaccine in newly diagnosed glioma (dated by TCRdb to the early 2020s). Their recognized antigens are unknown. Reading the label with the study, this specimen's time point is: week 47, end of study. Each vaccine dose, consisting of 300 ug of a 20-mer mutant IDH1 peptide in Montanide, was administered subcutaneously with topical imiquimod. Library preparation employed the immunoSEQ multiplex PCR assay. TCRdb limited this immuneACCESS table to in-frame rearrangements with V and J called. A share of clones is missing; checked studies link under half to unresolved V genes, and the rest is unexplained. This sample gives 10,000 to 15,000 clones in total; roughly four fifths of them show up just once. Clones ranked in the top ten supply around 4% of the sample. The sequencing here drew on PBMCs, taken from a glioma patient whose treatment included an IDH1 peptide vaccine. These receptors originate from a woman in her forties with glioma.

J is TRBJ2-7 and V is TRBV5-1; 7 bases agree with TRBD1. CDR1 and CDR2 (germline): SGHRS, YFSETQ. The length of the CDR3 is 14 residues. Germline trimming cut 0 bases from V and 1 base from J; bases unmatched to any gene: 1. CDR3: CASSLGQGSYEQYF. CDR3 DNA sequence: TGCGCCAGCAGCTTGGGACAGGGATCCTACGAGCAGTACTTC.

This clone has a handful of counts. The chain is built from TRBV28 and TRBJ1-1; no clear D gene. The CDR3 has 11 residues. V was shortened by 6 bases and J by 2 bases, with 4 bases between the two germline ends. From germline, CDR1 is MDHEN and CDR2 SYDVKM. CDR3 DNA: TGTGCCAGCAGACGCAACACTGAAGCTTTCTTT. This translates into CASRRNTEAFF.

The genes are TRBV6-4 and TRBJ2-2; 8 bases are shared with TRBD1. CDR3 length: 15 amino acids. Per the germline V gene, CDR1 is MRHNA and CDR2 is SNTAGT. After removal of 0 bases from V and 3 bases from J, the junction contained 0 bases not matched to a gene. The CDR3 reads CASSDSTGDTGELFF. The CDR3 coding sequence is TGTGCCAGCAGTGACTCGACAGGGGACACCGGGGAGCTGTTTTTT.